This T cell receptor (beta chain) is drawn from a study of molecular identifiers for immune sequencing clone quantification. Across the whole study: Four of five splits of RNA from roughly 18,000 or 92,000 naive CD8 cells were sequenced in replicates.

TCRdb recomputed calls from the PCR reads with MiXCR, one row per CDR3 protein. The profile shows 85,000 to 100,000 distinct CDR3 sequences, 21% of them singletons. In the case of this clonotype: Its antigen remains unknown. This may arise from a read error, as a much more abundant clone is one base away.

Study results and limitations: Researchers reportedly could pick up spiked Jurkat TCR RNA from one cell mixed into approximately 1 million naive cells. For effector cells, clones above 20 RNA copies held over 98% of molecules; for naive cells, under 1%.

V shed 5 bases and J shed 4 bases, with 16 bases lying between them. The CDR3 sequence is 15 residues long. Germline assignment: CDR1 SEHNR and CDR2 FQNEAQ (reference sequence). The genes are TRBV7-9 and TRBJ2-3; D is perhaps TRBD1 (5 bases). The sequenced sample was naive CD8+ T cells from blood, with Jurkat cell RNA spiked in. The subset is: FACS-sorted CD8+CD4-CCR7+CD45RA+ naive T cells. This TCR was recovered from a human donor in good health. Some libraries in this study had Jurkat cell RNA spiked in. CDR3 sequence: CASSPFPRGADTQYF. The CDR3 DNA sequence: TGTGCCAGCAGCCCTTTTCCAAGGGGCGCAGATACGCAGTATTTT.